The T cell receptor beta chain described here comes from a study of OX40 agonist ivuxolimab in advanced cancers. Study-wide findings and caveats: Clonal expansion was seen in CD4+ and CD8+ blood T cells by week 6 at 0.1 to 3.0 mg/kg.

Germline V gives CDR1 MNHNS, CDR2 SASEGT. The CDR3 loop spans 13 amino acids. V trimming: 4 bases; J trimming: 8 bases; junction bases outside the gene matches: 0. Some clones are missing from TCRdb's copy, which holds only in-frame ones; the method was immunoSEQ multiplex PCR. The profile shows 50,000 to 65,000 clones, 81% of them singletons. Worth noting for this clone: The antigen is not known.

The clonotype originates from an adult with an advanced solid tumor such as melanoma, head and neck, liver or kidney cancer. The chain carries TRBV6-1 and TRBJ1-6, with 9 bases matching TRBD1. The material was CD4+ or CD8+ T cells sorted from blood, obtained in a trial of the OX40 agonist ivuxolimab. CDR3 loop: CASSGDRDSPLHF. In nucleotides, the CDR3 is TGTGCCAGCAGTGGGGACAGGGATTCACCCCTCCACTTT.